Following are 28 T cell receptor beta chains from one sample sequenced in a study of a mutant IDH1 vaccine in newly diagnosed glioma. These receptors lack a known antigen. Stated time point: week 35, safety follow-up. In the vaccine, a single dose held 300 ug of the mutant IDH1 20-mer peptide, along with topical imiquimod. The protocol was immunoSEQ multiplex PCR, while the TCRdb copy is restricted to in-frame clones and leaves out a portion. The sample has around 60,000 clones, 80% to 90% seen once; the top ten hold 5% to 7%. The specimen was PBMCs, collected from a glioma patient whose treatment included an IDH1 peptide vaccine. The receptors derive from a man aged 35 to 55 with glioma.

This clone has only a few counts. The chain couples TRBV25-1 to TRBJ2-5; 10 nucleotides align to TRBD2. Trimming at V came to 5 bases and at J to 1 base, leaving 1 base not matched to a gene. CDR3 length equals 14 residues. Per germline, CDR1 MGHDK and CDR2 SYGVNS. The CDR3 DNA follows: TGTGCCAGCAGTCTAGCGGGGGCCCAAGAGACCCAGTACTTC. It is translated as CASSLAGAQETQYF.

The chain has TRBV5-4 and TRBJ2-3; 8 nucleotides line up with TRBD1. Germline CDR1 reads SGHNT; CDR2 reads YYREEE (reference sequence). This CDR3 is built from 15 residues. V shed 4 bases, J shed 1 base, and the junction held 5 bases outside the gene matches. CDR3 residues: CASSTPGQGTDTQYF. The CDR3 region has the DNA TGTGCCAGCAGCACCCCGGGACAGGGCACAGATACGCAGTATTTT.

This chain connects TRBV28 to TRBJ1-2, with D possibly being TRBD1 (5 bases). The V and J ends lost 3 bases and 5 bases respectively, with 7 bases between them. CDR1 and CDR2 (germline): MDHEN, SYDVKM. CDR3 length: 12 residues. The chain's CDR3 is CASSLGTYGYTF. In DNA form, the CDR3 reads TGTGCCAGCAGTTTGGGGACGTATGGCTACACCTTC.

By frequency in the sample, this clone is medium-sized. V usage is TRBV19 and J usage is TRBJ2-2; TRBD2 is a possible D gene (7 bases). Germline V CDR1 and CDR2: LNHDA, SQIVND (reference sequence). CDR3 size: 15 residues. V dropped 7 bases and J dropped 3 bases, with 15 bases sitting between them. The CDR3 bases are TGTGCCAGTACGCGAGGGGGGGCCGACACCGGGGAGCTGTTTTTT. Translating gives CASTRGGADTGELFF.

CDR3 protein: CASSPTGFPLLAKNIQYF. In nucleotides, the CDR3 is TGTGCCAGTAGCCCGACAGGGTTCCCTTTGCTAGCCAAAAACATTCAGTACTTC. V gene TRBV19 combines with J gene TRBJ2-4; 7 bases agree with TRBD1. This CDR3 has 18 amino acids. V lost 6 bases, J lost 0 bases, and 14 bases stayed unmatched. Germline values: CDR1 LNHDA, CDR2 SQIVND (reference sequence).

This clone was counted a few times. V gene TRBV30 combines with J gene TRBJ1-1; D is unresolved. V lost 1 base and J 1 base, leaving 13 bases between the germline ends. CDR1 and CDR2 from the germline V gene are GTSNPN and SVGIG (reference sequence). The CDR3 length is 15 residues. The CDR3 DNA reads TGTGCCTGGAGTGGGGCGGGCATCTGGAACACTGAAGCTTTCTTT. Translating gives CAWSGAGIWNTEAFF.

The rearrangement links TRBV5-6 to TRBJ2-2; 8 nucleotides line up with TRBD2. This CDR3 comprises 16 residues. Germline CDR1 SGHDT, CDR2 YYEEEE. V lost 1 base, J lost 6 bases, and 8 bases stayed unmatched. CDR3 coding DNA: TGTGCCAGCAGCTTGTGGGGGACTAGGGTCCCCGGGGAGCTGTTTTTT. Amino acid sequence: CASSLWGTRVPGELFF.

This sequence joins TRBV7-2 and TRBJ2-2; D is possibly TRBD2 (5 bases). The length of the CDR3 is 13 residues. V lost 6 bases, J lost 6 bases, and 11 bases lay in between. Per germline, CDR1 SGHTA and CDR2 FQGNSA. Here the CDR3 reads CASSPPRAGELFF. The CDR3 DNA reads TGTGCCAGCAGTCCTCCGAGGGCCGGGGAGCTGTTTTTT.

This chain uses TRBV11-2 with TRBJ2-7, with 12 bases fitting TRBD2. Germline CDR1 and CDR2: SGHAT and FQNNGV. This CDR3 has 18 residues. Germline trimming cut 7 bases from V and 0 bases from J; bases unmatched to any gene: 13. CDR3 in DNA: TGTGCCAGCAACCCAGGGACTAGCGGGCTCCACCTCTCCTACGAGCAGTACTTC. Translated, it gives CASNPGTSGLHLSYEQYF. The full variable domain, with the rest looked up from reference TRBV11-2 and TRBJ2-7, is EAGVAQSPRYKIIEKRQSVAFWCNPISGHATLYWYQQILGQGPKLLIQFQNNGVVDDSQLPKDRFSAERLKGVDSTLKIQPAKLEDSAVYLCASNPGTSGLHLSYEQYFGPGTRLTVT.

The rearrangement links TRBV6-1 to TRBJ1-6; no definite D call. This CDR3 has 13 residues. The germline V and J ends were trimmed by 1 base and 7 bases, with 5 bases remaining between them. Germline V gene data show CDR1 as MNHNS and CDR2 as SASEGT. The CDR3 DNA reads as TGTGCCAGCAGTGAAGTATCAAATTCACCCCTCCACTTT. Amino acids: CASSEVSNSPLHF.

The CDR3, as DNA: TGTGCCAGCAGTCTAGGGTTCGGCGAGCAGTACTTC. Amino acids: CASSLGFGEQYF. The gene calls are TRBV27 and TRBJ2-7; D not resolved. With 5 bases removed from V and 6 bases from J, the gap between germline ends came to 11 bases. The CDR3 contains 12 residues. CDR1 MNHEY and CDR2 SMNVEV come from the germline V gene (reference sequence).

CDR3 residues: CASSQTDRVGGELFF. The CDR3 DNA sequence: TGCGCCAGCAGCCAAACAGACAGGGTAGGCGGGGAGCTGTTTTTT. The J gene is TRBJ2-2, the V gene TRBV4-1, with 7 bases fitting TRBD1. The CDR3 extends over 15 amino acids. The V and J ends lost 2 bases and 7 bases, in that order; junction bases with no gene match: 7. Germline V gene sequence: CDR1 MGHRA, CDR2 YSYEKL.

A remark on this clone: The same CDR3 also results from other DNA sequences found in this sample. As DNA, the CDR3 is TGCGCCAGCAGTTTTAGGACTAGCGGCTTTCAAGAGACCCAGTACTTC. As protein: CASSFRTSGFQETQYF. The chain couples TRBV5-1 to TRBJ2-5, with 10 positions matching TRBD2. The CDR3 is 16 amino acids. Germline V gives CDR1 SGHRS, CDR2 YFSETQ. V was clipped by 5 bases and J by 2 bases; unmatched bases: 9.

The chain links TRBV6-1 to TRBJ1-1, with TRBD1 matching 9 bases. CDR3 length: 16 amino acids. Per the germline V gene, CDR1 is MNHNS and CDR2 is SASEGT. The ends lost 4 bases at V and 5 bases at J; junction bases unmatched: 11. CDR3 nucleotide sequence: TGTGCCAGCAGTGGGGGGACAGGGAGGTATACGACTGAAGCTTTCTTT. Translation: CASSGGTGRYTTEAFF.

The chain carries TRBV7-8 and TRBJ1-6; 9 positions agree with TRBD1. This CDR3 contains 13 residues. With 5 bases clipped from V and 10 bases from J, the junction kept 3 bases outside the gene matches. CDR1 and CDR2 (germline): SGHVS, FQNEAQ. The CDR3 DNA reads as TGTGCCAGCAGCGGGACAGGGAACTCACCCCTCCACTTT. It is translated as CASSGTGNSPLHF.

CDR3 sequence: CASSLSSSASFIHEQYF. CDR3 bases: TGTGCCAGCAGCTTATCTTCGTCTGCCAGTTTCATCCACGAGCAGTACTTC. The V gene is TRBV11-2, the J gene TRBJ2-7; D unresolved. CDR1 and CDR2 (germline): SGHAT, FQNNGV. V lost 2 bases, J lost 5 bases, and 22 bases lay in between. The CDR3 is 17 amino acids.

This chain uses TRBV30 with TRBJ2-3, with D hard to call. Deletions cut 5 bases from V and 0 bases from J, with 18 bases between. This CDR3 spans 16 amino acids. CDR1 GTSNPN and CDR2 SVGIG come from the germline V gene (reference sequence). In DNA form, the CDR3 reads TGTGCCTGGGATATAGTTGCGCTTGCTAGCACAGATACGCAGTATTTT. Protein sequence: CAWDIVALASTDTQYF.

This clone was detected only once. The V and J genes are TRBV11-2 and TRBJ2-1, with a tentative D call TRBD2 (5 bases). Trimming removed 0 bases at V and 2 bases at J, with 11 bases between. CDR1 and CDR2 from the germline V gene are SGHAT and FQNNGV. This CDR3 has 16 amino acids. The CDR3 region has the DNA TGTGCCAGCAGCTTAGATCCTGGGAGAACCTACAATGAGCAGTTCTTC. This translates into CASSLDPGRTYNEQFF. The full variable domain, completed using reference TRBV11-2 and TRBJ2-1, is EAGVAQSPRYKIIEKRQSVAFWCNPISGHATLYWYQQILGQGPKLLIQFQNNGVVDDSQLPKDRFSAERLKGVDSTLKIQPAKLEDSAVYLCASSLDPGRTYNEQFFGPGTRLTVL.

V and J are TRBV19 and TRBJ2-5; 13 bases are shared with TRBD2. Germline V lookup: CDR1 LNHDA, CDR2 SQIVND (reference sequence). The CDR3 consists of 15 residues. J lost 3 bases, V lost 6 bases, and 4 bases had no gene match. CDR3 sequence: CASRRTSGGKETQYF. CDR3 bases: TGTGCCAGTAGACGGACTAGCGGGGGAAAAGAGACCCAGTACTTC.

V usage is TRBV7-9 and J usage is TRBJ1-3; D may be TRBD1 (6 bases). V was clipped by 5 bases and J by 0 bases, with 17 bases between them. Germline lookup yields CDR1 SEHNR and CDR2 FQNEAQ (reference sequence). The CDR3 totals 17 residues. The CDR3 coding sequence is TGTGCCAGCAGCCACCCTGGGACATCCCGCTCTGGAAACACCATATATTTT. Translating gives CASSHPGTSRSGNTIYF.

V is TRBV18 and J is TRBJ2-7; 11 nucleotides line up with TRBD1. The CDR3 is 14 residues long. Looked up from germline, CDR1 is KGHSH and CDR2 is LQKENI. Losses at the gene ends were 6 bases for V and 3 bases for J; bases not matched to a gene: 4. This CDR3 reads CASSTGTGGYEQYF. CDR3 sequence (DNA): TGTGCCAGCTCTACCGGGACAGGGGGCTACGAGCAGTACTTC.

The chain uses TRBV1 and TRBJ1-2; TRBD1, the D gene given by the table, was not confirmed from the DNA. TRBV1 is listed as a pseudogene. The CDR3 loop spans 13 amino acids. CDR3 region: CTSSLGRQGGYTF. In nucleotides, the CDR3 is TGCACCAGCAGCCTCGGCCGACAGGGTGGCTACACCTTC.

The chain employs TRBV6-7 and TRBJ2-4, with D perhaps TRBD1 or TRBD2 (5 bases each). TRBV6-7 is given ORF status, its function remaining uncertain. The germline V and J ends were trimmed by 2 bases and 3 bases, with 26 bases remaining between them. The CDR3 is 20 amino acids. The CDR3 DNA reads as TGTGCCAGCAGTTACCTCCGGTCGGGGCAGGACGGTCCTGACAAAAACATTCAGTACTTC. It yields the protein CASSYLRSGQDGPDKNIQYF.

This clone was recorded a few times. The chain employs TRBV6-5 and TRBJ1-4, with TRBD1 as a possible D gene (5 bases). V lost 0 bases to trimming and J lost 3 bases, with 11 bases between them. From germline, CDR1 is MNHEY and CDR2 SVGAGI. The CDR3 is 16 residues long. The CDR3: CASSYSALGANEKLFF. CDR3 nucleotide sequence: TGTGCCAGCAGTTACTCGGCGCTGGGGGCTAATGAAAAACTGTTTTTT.

The V gene is TRBV7-8, the J gene TRBJ2-7; D uncertain. The CDR3 is 14 residues long. The germline V gene has CDR1 SGHVS and CDR2 FQNEAQ. The V end was cut by 10 bases, the J end by 0 bases, with 16 bases between. This CDR3 reads CATSSWGSSYEQYF. CDR3 sequence (DNA): TGTGCCACCTCTTCCTGGGGAAGCTCCTACGAGCAGTACTTC.

The table lists this clone with a count of one. The chain combines TRBV9 with TRBJ2-5, with D perhaps assigned TRBD1 or TRBD2 (5 bases each). CDR3 length: 15 amino acids. V dropped 0 bases and J dropped 2 bases, with 11 bases sitting between them. Germline V gene lookup returns CDR1 SGDLS and CDR2 YYNGEE. As DNA, the CDR3 is TGTGCCAGCAGCGTAGCTCAGTGGGGGCAAGAGACCCAGTACTTC. This sequence encodes CASSVAQWGQETQYF.

V usage is TRBV5-4 and J usage is TRBJ2-1, with unresolved D. V was shortened by 0 bases and J by 6 bases, with 7 bases between the two germline ends. The CDR3 has 13 amino acids. CDR1 SGHNT and CDR2 YYREEE come from the germline V gene (reference sequence). CDR3 DNA sequence: TGTGCCAGCAGCTTGGAGGTGGGCAATGAGCAGTTCTTC. The encoded protein is CASSLEVGNEQFF.

This chain uses TRBV29-1 with TRBJ1-1, with TRBD1 as a possible D gene (5 bases). Trimming pared 4 bases from V and 4 bases from J, leaving 16 bases between. This CDR3 is 14 amino acids long. The germline V gene encodes CDR1 SQVTM and CDR2 ANQGSEA. The CDR3 DNA is TGCAGCGTTGGGGCAGGGACGTTGGTCACTGAAGCTTTCTTT. Translated: CSVGAGTLVTEAFF.